This TCR beta chain derives from a study of T cells in Graves' hyperthyroidism and ophthalmopathy. Findings and caveats of the study: The model identified upcoming ophthalmopathy a median approximately six months ahead of onset.

This clonotype was seen ten or more times. Antigen: not known. The CDR3 covers 15 residues. Trimming took 0 bases from V and 2 from J, leaving 5 bases between them. Germline V gene lookup returns CDR1 SEHNR and CDR2 FQNEAQ (reference sequence). From RNA transcripts, TCR beta CDR3 regions were amplified. TCR CDR3 underwent first-round RT-PCR with the HTBI primer set. TCRdb called the multiplex PCR reads again in MiXCR, with one record for every CDR3 protein. The data show hundreds of thousands of distinct CDR3 sequences, with more than 30% seen just once and 8.9% held by the top ten. The authors deemed Graves' hyperthyroidism stable absent ophthalmopathy progression within 18 months. Diagnoses rested on clinical symptoms, serum thyroxine and TRAb, thyroid ultrasound and orbital computed tomography.

Sample: blood. The receptor's source is a man aged 18 to 30 with Graves' hyperthyroidism. The chain combines TRBV7-9 with TRBJ2-6, with no clear D. CDR3 DNA sequence: TGTGCCAGCAGCTTAGCAGGGCCTGGGGCCAACGTCCTGACTTTC. This encodes CASSLAGPGANVLTF.